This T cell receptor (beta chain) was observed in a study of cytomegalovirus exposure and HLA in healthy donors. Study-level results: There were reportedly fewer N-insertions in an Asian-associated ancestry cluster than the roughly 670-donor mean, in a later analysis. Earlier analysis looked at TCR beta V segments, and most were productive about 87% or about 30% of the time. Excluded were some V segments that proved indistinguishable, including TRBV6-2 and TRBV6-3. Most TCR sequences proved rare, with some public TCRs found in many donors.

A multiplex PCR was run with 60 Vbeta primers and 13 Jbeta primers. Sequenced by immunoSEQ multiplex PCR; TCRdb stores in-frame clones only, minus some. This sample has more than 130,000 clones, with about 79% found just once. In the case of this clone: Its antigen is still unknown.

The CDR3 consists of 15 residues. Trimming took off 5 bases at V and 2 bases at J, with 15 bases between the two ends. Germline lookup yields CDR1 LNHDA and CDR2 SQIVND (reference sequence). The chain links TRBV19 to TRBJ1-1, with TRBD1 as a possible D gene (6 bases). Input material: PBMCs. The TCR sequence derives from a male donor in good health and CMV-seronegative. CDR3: CASSESGTPNTEAFF. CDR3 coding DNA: TGTGCCAGTAGTGAGTCCGGGACACCAAACACTGAAGCTTTCTTT.